The 21 T cell receptor beta chains given below trace back to one sample, sequenced in a study of technical replicates of blood from several donors. This table comes from immunoSEQ multiplex PCR, and its TCRdb copy is limited to in-frame clones, with some not included. The table shows about 100,000 clones, with approximately 96% occurring only once. The sequenced sample was T cells isolated from PBMCs. These receptors came from a human donor in good health.

V gene TRBV5-1 combines with J gene TRBJ1-1; TRBD1 aligns across 11 bases. This CDR3 is built from 14 residues. CDR1 and CDR2 (germline): SGHRS, YFSETQ. V gave up 6 bases and J gave up 4 bases; unmatched junction bases: 5. In DNA form, the CDR3 reads TGCGCCAGCATCCCCGGGACAGGGGGCACTGAAGCTTTCTTT. Its protein product is CASIPGTGGTEAFF.

The chain recombines TRBV5-6 with TRBJ1-2; 9 bases fit TRBD1. The germline V gene has CDR1 SGHDT and CDR2 YYEEEE. This CDR3 is built from 14 residues. Trimming cost V 4 bases and J 6 bases; bases outside gene matches: 7. CDR3 coding DNA: TGTGCCAGCAGCCGGCAACAGGGGGCGGATGGCTACACCTTC. Translation: CASSRQQGADGYTF. The variable domain in full, completed from reference TRBV5-6 and TRBJ1-2, reads DAGVTQSPTHLIKTRGQQVTLRCSPKSGHDTVSWYQQALGQGPQFIFQYYEEEERQRGNFPDRFSGHQFPNYSSELNVNALLLGDSALYLCASSRQQGADGYTFGSGTRLTVV.

This chain links TRBV29-1 with TRBJ1-1; D gene ambiguous. From germline, CDR1 is SQVTM and CDR2 ANQGSEA. Trimming cost V 0 bases and J 0 bases, with 5 bases left between them. This CDR3 region has 13 residues. CDR3 region: CSVEDQVNTEAFF. The DNA for the CDR3 is TGCAGCGTTGAAGATCAGGTGAACACTGAAGCTTTCTTT.

This chain uses TRBV2 with TRBJ2-5, with D possibly matching TRBD1 (5 bases). The V gene's germline CDR1 is SNHLY and CDR2 FYNNEI. This CDR3 spans 15 amino acids. V lost 7 bases, J lost 1 base, and 16 bases lay in between. In nucleotides, the CDR3 is TGTGCCAGCACCTTGTCTGGGGCAGTCCAAGAGACCCAGTACTTC. This codes for CASTLSGAVQETQYF.

CDR3 coding DNA: TGTGCCAGCTCAATAACGACAGGGGGCAGCTATGGCTACACCTTC. Protein: CASSITTGGSYGYTF. The rearrangement links TRBV18 to TRBJ1-2, with 10 bases lining up with TRBD1. Trimming removed 5 bases from V and 4 bases from J; junction bases left unmatched: 7. The CDR3 contains 15 residues. CDR1 KGHSH and CDR2 LQKENI come from the germline V gene.

The rearrangement joins TRBV9 to TRBJ2-3, with TRBD2 matching 13 bases. Germline-derived CDR1 and CDR2 are SGDLS and YYNGEE. J lost 4 bases, V lost 4 bases, and 6 bases had no gene match. The CDR3 runs 16 residues. In DNA form, the CDR3 reads TGTGCCAGCAGCCCCCAACTAGCGGGAGGGGCAGATACGCAGTATTTT. Protein: CASSPQLAGGADTQYF.

The rearrangement joins TRBV7-9 to TRBJ1-5; 9 bases match TRBD1. The V and J ends lost 1 base and 4 bases, in that order; junction bases with no gene match: 8. From germline, CDR1 is SEHNR and CDR2 FQNEAQ (reference sequence). This CDR3 comprises 17 residues. The chain's CDR3 is CASSLERSGQGNQPQHF. The CDR3, as DNA: TGTGCCAGCAGCTTAGAAAGGTCGGGACAGGGAAATCAGCCCCAGCATTTT.

The chain is built from TRBV9 and TRBJ2-1; a weak D match, TRBD2 (6 bases). The V gene's germline CDR1 is SGDLS and CDR2 YYNGEE. This CDR3 has 16 residues. V dropped 1 base and J dropped 2 bases, with 13 bases sitting between them. This CDR3 is CASSVNRENPYNEQFF. The CDR3 region has the DNA TGTGCCAGCAGCGTAAACCGGGAGAACCCCTACAATGAGCAGTTCTTC.

This clone was seen only once. V gene TRBV15 combines with J gene TRBJ2-7, with 15 bases identical to TRBD2. Germline assignment: CDR1 LNHNV and CDR2 YYDKDF (reference sequence). V lost 3 bases to trimming and J lost 3 bases; unmatched junction nucleotides: 12. The CDR3 totals 19 residues. CDR3 coding DNA: TGTGCCACCAGCAGTCAAACCTCCGGGACTAGCGGGAGGCTCTACGAGCAGTACTTC. This translates into CATSSQTSGTSGRLYEQYF.

The chain carries TRBV11-2 and TRBJ2-2; D gene ambiguous. Per germline, CDR1 SGHAT and CDR2 FQNNGV. The CDR3 runs to 13 residues. Between the trimmed V and J ends, which lost 2 bases and 6 bases, there was a span of 7 bases. For the CDR3, the DNA is TGTGCCAGCAGCTTAACTACGGCCGGGGAGCTGTTTTTT. This codes for CASSLTTAGELFF.

The J gene is TRBJ1-4, the V gene TRBV7-8; D gene uncertain. The CDR3 length is 16 residues. Germline CDR1 SGHVS, CDR2 FQNEAQ. With 2 bases removed from V and 0 bases from J, the gap between germline ends came to 10 bases. The CDR3 loop reads CASSLYEAATNEKLFF. CDR3 nucleotides: TGTGCCAGCAGCTTATACGAAGCTGCAACTAATGAAAAACTGTTTTTT. The whole variable domain, filled in from reference TRBV7-8 and TRBJ1-4, reads GAGVSQSPRYKVAKRGQDVALRCDPISGHVSLFWYQQALGQGPEFLTYFQNEAQLDKSGLPSDRFFAERPEGSVSTLKIQRTQQEDSAVYLCASSLYEAATNEKLFFGSGTQLSVL.

The gene calls are TRBV10-1 and TRBJ2-1; 9 nucleotides match TRBD2. This CDR3 has 15 amino acids. Germline trimming cut 4 bases from V and 2 bases from J; bases unmatched to any gene: 3. Looked up from germline, CDR1 is WNHNN and CDR2 is SYGVQD (reference sequence). The CDR3: CASSGSGRAYNEQFF. The CDR3 DNA reads as TGCGCCAGCAGTGGTAGCGGGAGAGCCTACAATGAGCAGTTCTTC.

This chain connects TRBV7-8 to TRBJ2-3; 9 bases line up with TRBD2. V gave up 3 bases and J gave up 6 bases; unmatched junction bases: 4. Per the germline V gene, CDR1 is SGHVS and CDR2 is FQNEAQ. This CDR3 is built from 14 residues. This chain's CDR3 is CASSLIAGADTQYF. The CDR3 nucleotides are TGTGCCAGCAGCTTGATAGCGGGAGCGGATACGCAGTATTTT.

The V gene is TRBV5-1, the J gene TRBJ1-2; possibly TRBD1 for D (6 bases). CDR3 length: 14 residues. CDR1 is SGHRS, CDR2 YFSETQ, per germline. Trimming removed 10 bases from V and 6 bases from J, with 22 bases in between. The CDR3 bases are TGCGCCTCACAGCTCGCGGGGGCGTCGAATGGCTACACCTTC. Amino acid sequence: CASQLAGASNGYTF.

The gene calls are TRBV7-9 and TRBJ2-3; unclear D gene. V lost 1 base and J lost 5, with 7 bases in between. CDR1 SEHNR and CDR2 FQNEAQ come from the germline V gene (reference sequence). CDR3 size: 13 residues. The CDR3 nucleotides are TGTGCCAGCAGCTTAGAGCCGAGAGATACGCAGTATTTT. Amino acids: CASSLEPRDTQYF.

The rearrangement joins TRBV4-1 to TRBJ2-1, with a weak D call TRBD2 (5 bases). Trimming removed 0 bases from V and 5 bases from J, with 11 bases in between. Germline CDR1 is MGHRA and CDR2 is YSYEKL. This CDR3 region has 15 residues. Here the CDR3 DNA reads TGCGCCAGCAGCCAAGATAGAGAGAGGGACAATGAGCAGTTCTTC. It yields the protein CASSQDRERDNEQFF.

The V and J genes are TRBV27 and TRBJ2-1; 13 bases fit TRBD2. Germline V gene sequence: CDR1 MNHEY, CDR2 SMNVEV (reference sequence). V dropped 3 bases and J dropped 8; count of bases not matched to a gene: 4. The CDR3 is 15 residues long. The CDR3 protein is CASSFGLAGAYEQFF. The CDR3 coding sequence is TGTGCCAGCAGTTTCGGACTAGCGGGAGCCTATGAGCAGTTCTTC.

This chain links TRBV4-1 with TRBJ2-1; 14 positions match TRBD2. V lost 6 bases and J lost 7; bases outside the gene matches: 8. The CDR3 spans 16 residues. Germline V lookup: CDR1 MGHRA, CDR2 YSYEKL. The CDR3 region has the DNA TGCGCCAGCAGTCAAACGGGACTAGCGGGAGTTAATGAGCAGTTCTTC. This translates into CASSQTGLAGVNEQFF.

This rearrangement joins TRBV19 to TRBJ2-4, with a possible D match to TRBD1 (6 bases). This CDR3 contains 15 residues. Per germline, CDR1 LNHDA and CDR2 SQIVND (reference sequence). V lost 5 bases to trimming and J lost 3 bases, with 14 bases between them. The CDR3 DNA sequence: TGTGCCAGTAGTCAGCAGGGGAAAGTCAAAAACATTCAGTACTTC. As protein: CASSQQGKVKNIQYF.

The gene calls are TRBV25-1 and TRBJ2-5; 8 nucleotides align to TRBD1. The germline V gene encodes CDR1 MGHDK and CDR2 SYGVNS. The ends lost 1 base at V and 5 bases at J; junction bases unmatched: 6. CDR3 length: 15 residues. The CDR3: CASSEFQGARETQYF. The CDR3 DNA reads as TGTGCCAGCAGTGAATTTCAGGGGGCTAGGGAGACCCAGTACTTC.

The chain has TRBV7-2 and TRBJ2-7, with 12 bases matching TRBD2. V dropped 5 bases and J dropped 4; count of bases not matched to a gene: 6. Germline values: CDR1 SGHTA, CDR2 FQGNSA. This CDR3 has 15 residues. CDR3 protein: CASSLVTSGSYEQYF. The CDR3, as DNA: TGTGCCAGCAGCCTCGTGACTAGCGGGAGTTACGAGCAGTACTTC.